Listed below are T cell receptor beta chains from one sample, sequenced in a study of graft-versus-host responses after intestinal transplantation. Using immunoSEQ multiplex PCR, the repertoire was profiled, and TCRdb retains in-frame clones only, with some absent. The sample lists roughly 8,100 clones, over 25% occurring once. Sample: alloreactive CD4+ T cells from a mixed lymphocyte reaction culture, taken before intestinal transplant. The origin of the receptors is a human patient who received an intestinal transplant. Both conserved end residues are part of each CDR3. Fields, in order: V gene, D gene, CDR3 length, clone size, J gene, CDR3 protein, CDR3 DNA. A D gene is named only where the DNA matches it firmly. Rows give clone size only sometimes, using once, few, many, or a class for an expanded clone.

>TRBV28|TRBD2|14|.|TRBJ2-4
CASSTGTRASIQYF
TGTGCCAGCAGTACCGGGACTAGGGCCTCAATTCAGTACTTC
>TRBV5-1|TRBD2|17|.|TRBJ2-7
CASSPRLAGAGLGEQYF
TGCGCCAGCAGCCCAAGACTAGCGGGAGCCGGTCTGGGAGAGCAGTACTTC
>TRBV6-5|.|14|once|TRBJ1-1
CASSYSPGNTEAFF
TGTGCCAGCAGTTACTCGCCAGGGAACACTGAAGCTTTCTTT
>TRBV7-2|TRBD1|15|medium-sized|TRBJ1-1
CASSLVGTGGTEAFF
TGTGCCAGCAGCTTAGTAGGGACAGGGGGCACTGAAGCTTTCTTT
>TRBV7-6|.|15|.|TRBJ2-7
CASSLNGQSSYEQYF
TGTGCCAGCAGCTTAAATGGCCAAAGCTCCTACGAGCAGTACTTC
>TRBV9|.|17|.|TRBJ1-3
CASSVGSTRVSGNTIYF
TGTGCCAGCAGCGTAGGATCCACGAGGGTCTCTGGAAACACCATATATTTT
>TRBV19|.|14|.|TRBJ2-4
CASSIGGGGGIQYF
TGTGCCAGTAGTATAGGAGGAGGGGGGGGCATTCAGTACTTC
>TRBV18|TRBD1|17|few|TRBJ2-6
CASSLDRGRSGANVLTF
TGTGCCAGCTCACTTGACAGGGGCCGCTCTGGGGCCAACGTCCTGACTTTC
>TRBV6-6|.|12|.|TRBJ2-7
CASSRTGFEQYF
TGTGCCAGCAGCCGCACAGGGTTCGAGCAGTACTTC
>TRBV29-1|TRBD2|15|.|TRBJ2-6
CSVGTSSSGANVLTF
TGCAGCGTGGGGACTAGCAGCTCTGGGGCCAACGTCCTGACTTTC
>TRBV19|TRBD1|18|few|TRBJ1-5
CASSIARDRGKRNQPQHF
TGTGCCAGTAGTATAGCCCGGGACAGGGGGAAGCGCAATCAGCCCCAGCATTTT
>TRBV28|.|12|.|TRBJ2-7
CASSLFNYEQYF
TGTGCCAGCAGTTTATTCAATTACGAGCAGTACTTC
>TRBV11-2|TRBD2|14|.|TRBJ2-1
CASSLLAGTEGQFF
TGTGCCAGCAGCTTACTAGCGGGAACGGAAGGGCAGTTCTTC
>TRBV27|.|11|few|TRBJ2-7
CASSSRYEQYF
TGTGCCAGCAGTTCCCGCTACGAGCAGTACTTC
>TRBV28|TRBD2|14|medium-sized|TRBJ2-7
CASRGPGLPYEQYF
TGTGCCAGCAGGGGACCGGGACTACCCTACGAGCAGTACTTC
>TRBV28|TRBD2|15|few|TRBJ2-7
CASSKPGLAEYEQYF
TGTGCCAGCAGCAAACCGGGACTAGCGGAATACGAGCAGTACTTC
>TRBV5-1|.|14|.|TRBJ2-3
CASSPGFSTDTQYF
TGTGCCAGCAGCCCGGGGTTTAGCACAGATACGCAGTATTTT
>TRBV21-1|.|16|.|TRBJ2-2
CASRIAGGVNTGELFF
TGTGCCAGCAGGATAGCGGGAGGGGTGAACACCGGGGAGCTGTTTTTT
>TRBV7-8|TRBD1|14|.|TRBJ2-7
CASSLVPTGWLQYF
TGTGCCAGCAGCTTAGTCCCGACAGGGTGGTTACAGTACTTC
>TRBV7-8|TRBD2|15|.|TRBJ2-1
CASSLGTSGIDEQFF
TGTGCCAGCAGCCTAGGGACTAGCGGGATCGATGAGCAGTTCTTC
>TRBV4-2|TRBD2|17|.|TRBJ2-1
CASSQDLRTSGYNEQFF
TGTGCCAGCAGCCAAGATCTGAGGACTAGCGGCTACAATGAGCAGTTCTTC
>TRBV5-3|.|16|.|TRBJ1-5
CARSPMTGYSNQPQHF
TGTGCCAGAAGCCCTATGACAGGATATAGCAATCAGCCCCAGCATTTT
>TRBV2|TRBD2|12|.|TRBJ2-1
CASSRLAGEQFF
TGTGCCAGCAGCCGACTAGCAGGTGAGCAGTTCTTC
>TRBV19|.|14|few|TRBJ2-2
CASSISTVPGELFF
TGTGCCAGTAGTATTTCTACAGTACCCGGGGAGCTGTTTTTT
>TRBV19|.|16|.|TRBJ1-1
CASSLIAALMNTEAFF
TGTGCCAGTAGCCTTATTGCGGCGCTCATGAACACTGAAGCTTTCTTT
>TRBV9|TRBD2|13|.|TRBJ2-5
CASSVAGGETQYF
TGTGCCAGCAGCGTAGCGGGGGGGGAGACCCAGTACTTC
>TRBV9|TRBD2|19|.|TRBJ2-3
CASSTSFGVSGRSTDTQYF
TGTGCCAGCAGCACATCGTTTGGCGTTAGCGGGAGGAGCACAGATACGCAGTATTTT
>TRBV18|.|14|medium-sized|TRBJ1-1
CASSPAGLGTEAFF
TGTGCCAGCTCACCTGCAGGGCTGGGCACTGAAGCTTTCTTT
>TRBV28|.|15|few|TRBJ1-2
CASSFPTGANYGYTF
TGTGCCAGCAGTTTTCCGACAGGAGCTAACTATGGCTACACCTTC
>TRBV7-2|.|15|.|TRBJ2-1
CASSLVAGTNYEQFF
TGTGCCAGCAGCTTAGTGGCGGGAACTAACTATGAGCAGTTCTTC
>TRBV19|TRBD1|13|few|TRBJ1-3
CASQGAIGNTIYF
TGTGCCAGTCAGGGGGCGATCGGAAACACCATATATTTT
>TRBV7-2|.|16|.|TRBJ1-6
CASSLESGTGNSPLHF
TGTGCCAGCAGCTTAGAATCGGGAACAGGGAATTCACCCCTCCACTTT
>TRBV28|.|13|once|TRBJ2-3
CASSSADTDTQYF
TGTGCCAGCAGTTCCGCGGATACAGATACGCAGTATTTT
>TRBV15|TRBD2|15|medium-sized|TRBJ2-3
CATSTRLAGTDTQYF
TGTGCCACCAGCACCAGACTAGCTGGCACAGATACGCAGTATTTT
>TRBV29-1|.|11|.|TRBJ2-5
CSVPAGETQYF
TGCAGCGTACCCGCGGGGGAGACCCAGTACTTC
>TRBV27|.|13|.|TRBJ1-5
CASRRYSNQPQHF
TGTGCCAGCCGTCGCTATAGCAATCAGCCCCAGCATTTT
>TRBV11-2|TRBD2|14|few|TRBJ2-1
CASGGLAENNEQFF
TGTGCCAGCGGGGGACTAGCGGAGAACAATGAGCAGTTCTTC
>TRBV5-6|TRBD1|15|.|TRBJ2-2
CASSSGQGWSGELFF
TGTGCCAGCAGCAGTGGACAGGGTTGGAGCGGGGAGCTGTTTTTT
>TRBV11-1|.|12|.|TRBJ2-2
CASSLGVGELFF
TGTGCCAGCAGCTTAGGCGTAGGGGAGCTGTTTTTT
>TRBV28|.|14|few|TRBJ2-2
CASRPLDRTGELFF
TGTGCCAGCAGACCCCTAGACAGGACCGGGGAGCTGTTTTTT
>TRBV6-6|TRBD2|15|.|TRBJ2-7
CASSHSGGAVYEQYF
TGTGCCAGCAGTCATAGCGGGGGGGCCGTCTACGAGCAGTACTTC
>TRBV28|TRBD2|15|.|TRBJ2-3
CASSPELAGTDTQYF
TGTGCCAGCAGTCCCGAACTAGCGGGCACAGATACGCAGTATTTT
>TRBV5-4|TRBD1|14|few|TRBJ1-1
CASSLGQGRTEAFF
TGTGCCAGCAGCTTGGGACAGGGTAGAACTGAAGCTTTCTTT